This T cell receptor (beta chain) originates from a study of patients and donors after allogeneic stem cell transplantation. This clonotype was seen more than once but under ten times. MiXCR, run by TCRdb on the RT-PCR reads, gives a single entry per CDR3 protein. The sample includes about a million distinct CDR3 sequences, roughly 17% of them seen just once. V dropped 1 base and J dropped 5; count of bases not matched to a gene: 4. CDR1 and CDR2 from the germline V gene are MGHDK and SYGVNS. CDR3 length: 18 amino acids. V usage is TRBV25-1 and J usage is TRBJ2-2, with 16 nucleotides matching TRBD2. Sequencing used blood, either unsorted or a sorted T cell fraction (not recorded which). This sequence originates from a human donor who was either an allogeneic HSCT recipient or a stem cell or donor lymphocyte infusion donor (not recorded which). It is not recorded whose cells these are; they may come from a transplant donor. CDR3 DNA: TGTGCCAGCAGTGAATTGGGGACTAGCGGGAGGGGAACCGGGGAGCTGTTTTTT. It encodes CASSELGTSGRGTGELFF. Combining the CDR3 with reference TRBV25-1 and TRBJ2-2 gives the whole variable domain EADIYQTPRYLVIGTGKKITLECSQTMGHDKMYWYQQDPGMELHLIHYSYGVNSTEKGDLSSESTVSRIRTEHFPLTLESARPSHTSQYLCASSELGTSGRGTGELFFGEGSRLTVL.